The TCR beta chain under discussion was sequenced for a study of shared clonotypes between healthy human individuals. Repertoires were generated with immunoSEQ multiplex PCR, while TCRdb's copy carries only in-frame clones and drops some. The profile shows approximately 980,000 clones, 76% of them singletons. The receptor comes from a man younger than 30 in good health. The specimen was memory CD4+ T cells sorted from blood. Described subset: CD45RA-negative fraction.

The CDR3 DNA reads as TGTGCCAGCAGCCCCCGTTGGGGATTAGGGTACAATGAGCAGTTCTTC. Its protein is CASSPRWGLGYNEQFF. V usage is TRBV7-2 and J usage is TRBJ2-1, with no clear D. V lost 5 bases to trimming and J lost 4 bases, with 18 bases between them. This CDR3 spans 16 amino acids. Germline CDR1 reads SGHTA; CDR2 reads FQGNSA.